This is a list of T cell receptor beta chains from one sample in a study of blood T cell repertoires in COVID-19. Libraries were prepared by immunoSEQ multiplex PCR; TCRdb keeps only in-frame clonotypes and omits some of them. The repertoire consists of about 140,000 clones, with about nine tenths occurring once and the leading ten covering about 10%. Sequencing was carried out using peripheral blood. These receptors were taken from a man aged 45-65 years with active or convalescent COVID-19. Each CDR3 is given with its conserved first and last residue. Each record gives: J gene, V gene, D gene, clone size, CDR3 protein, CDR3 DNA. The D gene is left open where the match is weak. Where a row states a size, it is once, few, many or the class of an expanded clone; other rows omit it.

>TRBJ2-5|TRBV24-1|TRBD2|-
CATSDPGTSGRGETQYF
TGTGCCACCAGTGATCCCGGGACTAGCGGGAGAGGGGAGACCCAGTACTTC
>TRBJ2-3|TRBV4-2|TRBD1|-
CASSQLPDRASTDTQYF
TGTGCCAGCAGCCAACTTCCCGACAGGGCTAGCACAGATACGCAGTATTTT
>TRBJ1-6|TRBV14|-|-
CASSQDPRGWNSPLHF
TGTGCCAGCAGCCAAGACCCCAGGGGTTGGAATTCACCCCTCCACTTT
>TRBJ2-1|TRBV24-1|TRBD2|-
CATSEPGRPSVF
TGTGCCACCAGTGAGCCCGGGAGGCCTAGCGTCTTC
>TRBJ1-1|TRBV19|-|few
CASRGRGNTDAFF
TGTGCCAGTAGGGGGCGCGGGAACACTGACGCTTTCTTT
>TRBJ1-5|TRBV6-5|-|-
CASSHDSLNQPQHF
TGTGCCAGCAGTCACGACAGCCTCAATCAGCCCCAGCATTTT
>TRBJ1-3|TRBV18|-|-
CASSPLQGRSGNTIYF
TGTGCCAGCTCACCTCTACAGGGAAGGTCTGGAAACACCATATATTTT
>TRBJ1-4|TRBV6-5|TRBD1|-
CASKTGGQGHEKLFF
TGTGCCAGCAAAACGGGGGGACAGGGACATGAAAAACTGTTTTTT
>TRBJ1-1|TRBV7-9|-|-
CASSLAARTEAFF
TGTGCCAGCAGCTTAGCGGCCCGCACTGAAGCTTTCTTT
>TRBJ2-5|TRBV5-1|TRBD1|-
CASSRLQGMLETQYF
TGCGCCAGCAGTCGATTACAGGGGATGCTCGAGACCCAGTACTTC
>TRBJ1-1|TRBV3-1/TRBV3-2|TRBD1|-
CASSQTGVATEAFF
TGTGCCAGCAGCCAAACAGGGGTGGCCACTGAAGCTTTCTTT
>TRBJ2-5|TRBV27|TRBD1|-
CASRDRGPETQYF
TGTGCCAGCAGAGACAGGGGGCCGGAGACCCAGTACTTC
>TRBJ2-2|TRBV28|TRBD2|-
CASSFRTSPNTGELFF
TGTGCCAGCAGTTTCCGGACTAGCCCGAACACCGGGGAGCTGTTTTTT
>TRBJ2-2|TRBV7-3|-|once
CASSPGTNTGELFF
TGTGCCAGCAGTCCCGGTACGAACACCGGGGAGCTGTTTTTT
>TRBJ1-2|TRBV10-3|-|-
CAISESGGNYGYTF
TGTGCCATCAGTGAGTCAGGGGGTAACTATGGCTACACCTTC
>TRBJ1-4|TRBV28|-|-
CASSLKLATNEKLFF
TGTGCCAGCAGTTTGAAGTTAGCAACTAATGAAAAACTGTTTTTT
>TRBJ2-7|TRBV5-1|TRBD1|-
CASRASGTGLTF
TGCGCCAGCAGAGCGTCCGGGACAGGGCTTACTTTC